The next 10 T cell receptor beta chains were all read from a single sample in a study of control samples from healthy donors and cancer patients. Produced via immunoSEQ multiplex PCR; TCRdb's table is partial and in-frame only. The table lists roughly 150,000 clones, about 91% of them singletons, with under 2% in the top ten. Specimen: blood. The receptors stem from a man between 18 and 35 years old in good health.

The rearrangement links TRBV19 to TRBJ1-2, with 9 positions matching TRBD1. Germline lookup yields CDR1 LNHDA and CDR2 SQIVND (reference sequence). V lost 3 bases, J lost 5 bases, and 4 bases stayed unmatched. This CDR3 has 14 residues. The CDR3 is CASSMGQGVYGYTF. The CDR3 DNA follows: TGTGCCAGTAGTATGGGACAGGGAGTTTATGGCTACACCTTC.

The chain joins TRBV19 to TRBJ1-2, with 7 bases matching TRBD1. The germline gives CDR1 LNHDA, CDR2 SQIVND (reference sequence). The V gene end was trimmed by 10 bases and the J gene end by 0 bases; junction bases not matched to a gene: 14. The CDR3 has 16 residues. The CDR3 here is CATKLTRDSTNYGYTF. The CDR3 nucleotides are TGTGCCACCAAGCTTACGAGGGACAGCACTAACTATGGCTACACCTTC.

The chain recombines TRBV27 with TRBJ1-3; maybe TRBD1 (6 bases). CDR3 length equals 14 residues. Germline CDR1 and CDR2: MNHEY and SMNVEV (reference sequence). Trimming took off 8 bases at V and 0 bases at J, with 11 bases between the two ends. The CDR3 DNA follows: TGTGCCAGCGGACAGCTCGGCTCTGGAAACACCATATATTTT. Residues: CASGQLGSGNTIYF.

The chain combines TRBV5-1 with TRBJ1-4, with 7 bases identical to TRBD1. The germline CDR1 and CDR2 sequences are SGHRS and YFSETQ. The CDR3 totals 14 residues. The J segment lost 7 bases and the V segment lost 3 bases, leaving 6 bases of the junction unmatched. The CDR3 sequence is CASSSTGSFEKLFF. The CDR3 DNA reads TGCGCCAGCAGCTCGACAGGGAGTTTTGAAAAACTGTTTTTT.

This sequence joins TRBV29-1 and TRBJ2-7, with 7 bases matching TRBD1. This CDR3 is 12 amino acids long. The V gene end was trimmed by 6 bases and the J gene end by 1 base; junction bases not matched to a gene: 3. Germline-derived CDR1 and CDR2 are SQVTM and ANQGSEA. Written as DNA, the CDR3 is TGCAGCGTATCACAGGGGTCCTACGAGCAGTACTTC. Amino acids: CSVSQGSYEQYF.

As regards this clone: This sample also contains other DNA sequences that code for the same CDR3. This rearrangement joins TRBV11-2 to TRBJ2-2; 12 nucleotides line up with TRBD2. This CDR3 region has 16 residues. After removal of 5 bases from V and 8 bases from J, the junction contained 9 bases not matched to a gene. In germline, CDR1 is SGHAT, CDR2 FQNNGV. The CDR3 spells CASSLLAGGQGGELFF. CDR3 coding DNA: TGTGCCAGCAGCCTCCTAGCGGGGGGGCAAGGTGGGGAGCTGTTTTTT. Combining the CDR3 with reference TRBV11-2 and TRBJ2-2 gives the whole variable domain EAGVAQSPRYKIIEKRQSVAFWCNPISGHATLYWYQQILGQGPKLLIQFQNNGVVDDSQLPKDRFSAERLKGVDSTLKIQPAKLEDSAVYLCASSLLAGGQGGELFFGEGSRLTVL.

The rearrangement links TRBV12-3 or TRBV12-4 to TRBJ1-1; 7 bases map to TRBD1. J was trimmed by 4 bases and V by 8 bases; bases with no gene match: 7. The CDR3 has 13 residues. CDR3 nucleotide sequence: TGTGCCAGCTCCCAGGGGGGGGGCACTGAAGCTTTCTTT. This sequence encodes CASSQGGGTEAFF.

The gene calls are TRBV16 and TRBJ2-1; 9 bases agree with TRBD1. The CDR3 has 14 amino acids. Trimming removed 5 bases from V and 6 bases from J; junction bases left unmatched: 5. Per germline, CDR1 KGHSY and CDR2 FQNENV. CDR3 in DNA: TGTGCCAGCAGCTCGACAGGGGGTAGCAATGAGCAGTTCTTC. Translation gives CASSSTGGSNEQFF.

CDR3 in amino acids: CASRTGTGPYEQYF. As DNA, the CDR3 is TGTGCCAGCAGGACCGGGACAGGACCCTACGAGCAGTACTTC. This chain uses TRBV27 with TRBJ2-7, with TRBD1 identical over 8 bases. The germline V gene encodes CDR1 MNHEY and CDR2 SMNVEV (reference sequence). The CDR3 is 14 amino acids. V shed 6 bases, J shed 2 bases, and the junction held 6 bases outside the gene matches.

This rearrangement joins TRBV4-3 to TRBJ1-5; D is uncertain. Germline CDR1 and CDR2: LGHNA and YSLEER. Deletions cut 0 bases from V and 0 bases from J, with 6 bases between. The CDR3 loop spans 15 amino acids. In nucleotides, the CDR3 is TGCGCCAGCAGCCAAGAGGGGTCTAGCAATCAGCCCCAGCATTTT. It encodes CASSQEGSSNQPQHF.